This entry lists 4 T cell receptor beta chains sequenced from one sample in a study of B cell selection in AIRE deficiency. CD4+CD127+ cells were sorted as the conventional CD4 T cells. The repertoire was sequenced with immunoSEQ multiplex PCR; TCRdb's copy has only in-frame clones and lacks some. The table lists roughly 25,000 clones, roughly 96% of them singletons. Input material: conventional CD4+ T cells sorted from PBMCs. The receptor source for this set is a human donor with AIRE deficiency.

This sequence joins TRBV18 and TRBJ2-1, with D uncertain. The CDR3 covers 14 residues. From germline, CDR1 is KGHSH and CDR2 LQKENI. V lost 2 bases to trimming and J lost 7 bases, with 12 bases between them. DNA of the CDR3: TGTGCCAGCTCACCAAATACTACGCGGAATGAGCAGTTCTTC. Protein sequence: CASSPNTTRNEQFF.

The J gene is TRBJ2-7, the V gene TRBV28; the D gene is possibly TRBD1 (6 bases). CDR1 is MDHEN, CDR2 SYDVKM, per germline. The length of the CDR3 is 14 residues. The V end was cut by 5 bases, the J end by 0 bases, with 11 bases between. CDR3 DNA sequence: TGTGCCAGCAGTCCTCAGGGGAACTCCTACGAGCAGTACTTC. It specifies CASSPQGNSYEQYF.

The rearrangement uses TRBV25-1 and TRBJ2-2; D might be TRBD2 (7 bases). Looked up from germline, CDR1 is MGHDK and CDR2 is SYGVNS. V was clipped by 7 bases and J by 6 bases, with 18 bases between them. The CDR3 is 15 residues long. Here the CDR3 DNA reads TGTGCCAGCACCCTAAACGGGGGGCCTGCCGGGGAGCTGTTTTTT. Protein: CASTLNGGPAGELFF.

This sequence joins TRBV7-6 and TRBJ2-5; D is ambiguous. V shed 2 bases and J shed 5 bases, with 9 bases lying between them. This CDR3 comprises 13 residues. Germline V gene data show CDR1 as SGHVS and CDR2 as FNYEAQ. CDR3: CASSLQLDETQYF. The CDR3 DNA follows: TGTGCCAGCAGCTTACAGTTAGACGAGACCCAGTACTTC.